This passage covers 18 T cell receptor beta chains from one sample sequenced in a study of blood T cell repertoires in COVID-19. The data were produced by immunoSEQ multiplex PCR, yet TCRdb's version contains in-frame clones alone and is incomplete. This table has roughly 82,000 clones, 80% to 95% appearing once. Sequenced sample: peripheral blood. All receptors derive from a woman in her forties or fifties in a cohort sampled during active COVID-19.

The J gene is TRBJ2-5, the V gene TRBV9; tentatively, D is TRBD1 (6 bases). V lost 3 bases, J lost 5 bases, and 11 bases lay in between. CDR1 is SGDLS, CDR2 YYNGEE, per germline. The CDR3 sequence is 13 residues long. CDR3 residues: CASSGGTGETQYF. CDR3 in DNA: TGTGCCAGCAGCGGGGGCACAGGGGAGACCCAGTACTTC. Together with reference TRBV9 and TRBJ2-5, the CDR3 gives the full variable domain: DSGVTQTPKHLITATGQRVTLRCSPRSGDLSVYWYQQSLDQGLQFLIQYYNGEERAKGNILERFSAQQFPDLHSELNLSSLELGDSALYFCASSGGTGETQYFGPGTRLLVL.

The chain uses TRBV6-6 and TRBJ1-1; 7 nucleotides match TRBD1. CDR1 and CDR2 from the germline V gene are MNHNY and SVGAGI (reference sequence). The CDR3 is 14 amino acids. V was pared by 10 bases and J by 0 bases, with 8 bases of the junction left unmatched. The CDR3 region is CAIVYRGLNTEAFF. The CDR3 nucleotides read TGTGCCATCGTGTACAGGGGACTGAACACTGAAGCTTTCTTT.

The chain carries TRBV6-5 and TRBJ2-7; 8 nucleotides line up with TRBD2. The CDR3 runs 15 residues. The germline V gene encodes CDR1 MNHEY and CDR2 SVGAGI. J lost 3 bases, V lost 2 bases, and 6 bases had no gene match. CDR3: CASSYEAGAHYEQYF. The CDR3 nucleotides are TGTGCCAGCAGTTACGAAGCGGGAGCGCACTACGAGCAGTACTTC.

This clone was seen just once. V usage is TRBV9 and J usage is TRBJ2-7; TRBD1 matches at 11 bases. Germline V gene sequence: CDR1 SGDLS, CDR2 YYNGEE. CDR3 length: 16 amino acids. J lost 5 bases, V lost 4 bases, and 11 bases had no gene match. CDR3 sequence reads: CASSIPRTGGADEQYF. CDR3 DNA: TGTGCCAGCAGCATCCCCAGGACAGGGGGCGCGGACGAGCAGTACTTC. Based on the CDR3 plus reference TRBV9 and TRBJ2-7, the full variable domain is DSGVTQTPKHLITATGQRVTLRCSPRSGDLSVYWYQQSLDQGLQFLIQYYNGEERAKGNILERFSAQQFPDLHSELNLSSLELGDSALYFCASSIPRTGGADEQYFGPGTRLTVT.

The chain couples TRBV7-2 to TRBJ2-2; 7 nucleotides match TRBD1. Germline-derived CDR1 and CDR2 are SGHTA and FQGNSA. Trimming at V came to 6 bases and at J to 4 bases, leaving 5 bases not matched to a gene. The CDR3 loop spans 14 amino acids. The CDR3 DNA sequence: TGTGCCAGCAGTCTAGGGGGCAGCACCGGGGAGCTGTTTTTT. Translation: CASSLGGSTGELFF.

The sample holds one count of this clone. The chain links TRBV3-1 (or the pseudogene TRBV3-2) to TRBJ1-2, with D uncertain. Germline V gives CDR1 LGHDT, CDR2 YNNKEL (reference sequence). Trimming took off 3 bases at V and 4 bases at J, with 9 bases between the two ends. This CDR3 spans 13 amino acids. This CDR3 reads CASSQGSLYGYTF. CDR3 in DNA: TGTGCCAGCAGCCAGGGGAGCCTCTATGGCTACACCTTC.

This chain uses TRBV11-3 with TRBJ2-7, with D uncertain. CDR3 size: 14 residues. Germline V lookup: CDR1 SGHNT, CDR2 YENEEA. The V end lost 1 base, the J end lost 2 bases, and 9 bases lay between the germline ends. CDR3 protein: CASSLGHSTYEQYF. As DNA, the CDR3 is TGTGCCAGCAGCTTAGGGCATTCCACCTACGAGCAGTACTTC.

The V gene is TRBV28, the J gene TRBJ1-3; 8 nucleotides line up with TRBD1. The V gene's germline CDR1 is MDHEN and CDR2 SYDVKM. The J segment lost 7 bases and the V segment lost 3 bases, leaving 8 bases of the junction unmatched. This CDR3 is 15 amino acids long. In nucleotides, the CDR3 is TGTGCCAGCAGTTTCGGGGACAGGATGAAGAACACCATATATTTT. Translating it yields CASSFGDRMKNTIYF.

The genes are TRBV21-1 and TRBJ2-7; the table's D call of TRBD2 was not tested on the DNA. TRBV21-1 is classified as a pseudogene. The CDR3 totals 16 residues. This CDR3 is CASRQGEGRVSYEQYF. In DNA form, the CDR3 reads TGTGCCAGCCGGCAAGGGGAGGGGCGCGTCTCCTACGAGCAGTACTTC.

The CDR3 reads CASGPAVGGRNEQFF. The CDR3 bases are TGTGCTAGTGGCCCCGCCGTGGGGGGAAGAAATGAGCAGTTCTTC. The V and J genes are TRBV12-5 and TRBJ2-1, with D perhaps TRBD2 (6 bases). V lost 6 bases and J 7 bases, leaving 19 bases between the germline ends. This CDR3 has 15 residues. Germline-derived CDR1 and CDR2 are LGHNT and FRNRAP. The entire variable domain, with the rest obtained from reference TRBV12-5 and TRBJ2-1, is as follows: DARVTQTPRHKVTEMGQEVTMRCQPILGHNTVFWYRQTMMQGLELLAYFRNRAPLDDSGMPKDRFSAEMPDATLATLKIQPSEPRDSAVYFCASGPAVGGRNEQFFGPGTRLTVL.

The chain employs TRBV19 and TRBJ2-3; 7 bases map to TRBD1. Germline assignment: CDR1 LNHDA and CDR2 SQIVND (reference sequence). CDR3 length: 14 amino acids. Unmatched junction bases numbered 4, after V lost 6 bases and J lost 1 base. CDR3 protein: CASRRDSRTDTQYF. CDR3 coding DNA: TGTGCCAGTAGACGGGACAGCCGCACAGATACGCAGTATTTT.

The DNA of the CDR3 is TGCGCCAGCAGTGAACCGGGTTCCGAGCAGTACTTC. Translated: CASSEPGSEQYF. This sequence joins TRBV10-1 and TRBJ2-7; D unresolved. The CDR3 contains 12 residues. V dropped 3 bases and J dropped 6 bases, with 9 bases sitting between them. Germline V gives CDR1 WNHNN, CDR2 SYGVQD (reference sequence).

V is TRBV3-1 (or the pseudogene TRBV3-2) and J is TRBJ2-7; 8 positions agree with TRBD2. The J segment lost 1 base and the V segment lost 3 bases, leaving 5 bases of the junction unmatched. This CDR3 is 15 amino acids long. Germline V gene lookup returns CDR1 LGHDT and CDR2 YNNKEL (reference sequence). CDR3 DNA: TGTGCCAGCAGCCAGGGACTAGATCCTTCCTACGAGCAGTACTTC. Translating gives CASSQGLDPSYEQYF.

This clone was recorded only once. The rearrangement joins TRBV28 to TRBJ2-2, with TRBD1 identical over 9 bases. The CDR3 covers 14 residues. Losses at the gene ends were 6 bases for V and 6 bases for J; bases not matched to a gene: 5. Germline V lookup: CDR1 MDHEN, CDR2 SYDVKM. The CDR3 loop reads CASSPTGGAGELFF. The CDR3 DNA reads TGTGCCAGCAGCCCAACAGGGGGCGCCGGGGAGCTGTTTTTT. The full variable domain, with the rest looked up from reference TRBV28 and TRBJ2-2, is DVKVTQSSRYLVKRTGEKVFLECVQDMDHENMFWYRQDPGLGLRLIYFSYDVKMKEKGDIPEGYSVSREKKERFSLILESASTNQTSMYLCASSPTGGAGELFFGEGSRLTVL.

This clone was seen a handful of times. The chain joins TRBV27 to TRBJ2-7, with 9 bases fitting TRBD1. After removal of 6 bases from V and 7 bases from J, the junction contained 4 bases not matched to a gene. CDR3 size: 12 residues. Germline loops: CDR1 MNHEY, CDR2 SMNVEV (reference sequence). CDR3 region: CASRGQGVEQYF. CDR3 nucleotide sequence: TGTGCCAGCAGGGGACAGGGAGTAGAGCAGTACTTC.

The V and J genes are TRBV10-1 and TRBJ2-1; the match to TRBD1 covers 8 bases. V gave up 6 bases and J gave up 10 bases; unmatched junction bases: 8. CDR3 length: 13 residues. The germline gives CDR1 WNHNN, CDR2 SYGVQD (reference sequence). Here the CDR3 DNA reads TGCGCCAGCAGCCAGGACAGGGTTGGAGAGCAGTTCTTC. Translating it yields CASSQDRVGEQFF.

The chain links TRBV9 to TRBJ2-2; the D is unclear. The V gene's germline CDR1 is SGDLS and CDR2 YYNGEE. Deletions cut 0 bases from V and 3 bases from J, with 6 bases between. The CDR3 has 14 residues. In nucleotides, the CDR3 is TGTGCCAGCAGCGTAGCTTTTGACACCGGGGAGCTGTTTTTT. Its translation: CASSVAFDTGELFF.

The V gene is TRBV5-6, the J gene TRBJ1-1, with a tentative D call TRBD1 (6 bases). The CDR3 loop spans 15 amino acids. V was cut by 2 bases and J by 1 base, with 12 bases left in between. Germline V gene data show CDR1 as SGHDT and CDR2 as YYEEEE. CDR3 region: CASSFFPTGNTEAFF. DNA of the CDR3: TGTGCCAGCAGCTTTTTCCCGACAGGGAACACTGAAGCTTTCTTT.